Included here is one T cell receptor (beta chain) sequence, with context. What it binds is not known. The sample belongs to a study of T cell clones after liver transplantation. For the study at large: Tolerant meant at least one year fully off immunosuppression without liver enzymes above twice normal.

The repertoire was sequenced with immunoSEQ multiplex PCR; TCRdb's copy has only in-frame clones and lacks some. The table records approximately 5,500 clones, 25% to 35% of them present only once. Alloreactive TCRbeta sequences came from sequencing proliferating CFSE-low cells in the MLR. Graft donor PBMCs, splenocytes, lymph-node cells, or third-party PBMCs stimulated pre-transplant recipient cells. Sequencing was performed on CD4+ T cells from cultured PBMCs. The receptor comes from a human patient who received a liver transplant. Some T cells may trace back to the graft donor.

The CDR3 region has the DNA TGTGCCAGCTCCACCGGGGGCTACGAGCTGTACTTC. Translated, it gives CASSTGGYELYF. This sequence joins TRBV18 and TRBJ2-5, with D possibly being TRBD1 or TRBD2 (6 bases each). V was cut by 6 bases and J by 13 bases, with 18 bases left in between. This CDR3 contains 12 residues. Germline CDR1 KGHSH, CDR2 LQKENI.